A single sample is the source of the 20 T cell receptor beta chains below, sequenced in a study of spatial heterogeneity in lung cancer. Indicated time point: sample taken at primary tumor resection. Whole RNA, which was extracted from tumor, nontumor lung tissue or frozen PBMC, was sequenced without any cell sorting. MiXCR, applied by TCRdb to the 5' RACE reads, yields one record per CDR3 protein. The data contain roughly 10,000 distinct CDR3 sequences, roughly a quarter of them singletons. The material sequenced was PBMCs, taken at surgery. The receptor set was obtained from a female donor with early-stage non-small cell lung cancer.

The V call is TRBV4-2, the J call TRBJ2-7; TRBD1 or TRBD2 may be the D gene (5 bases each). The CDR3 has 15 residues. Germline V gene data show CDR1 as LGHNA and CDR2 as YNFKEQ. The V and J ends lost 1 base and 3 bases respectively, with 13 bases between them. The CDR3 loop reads CASSQVTGTSYEQYF. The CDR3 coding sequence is TGTGCCAGCAGCCAAGTAACCGGGACGAGCTACGAGCAGTACTTC.

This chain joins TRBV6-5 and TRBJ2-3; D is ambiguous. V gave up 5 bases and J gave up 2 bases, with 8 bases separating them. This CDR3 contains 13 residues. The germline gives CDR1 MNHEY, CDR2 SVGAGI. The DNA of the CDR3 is TGTGCCAGCAGTCGACTTTTCACAGATACGCAGTATTTT. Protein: CASSRLFTDTQYF.

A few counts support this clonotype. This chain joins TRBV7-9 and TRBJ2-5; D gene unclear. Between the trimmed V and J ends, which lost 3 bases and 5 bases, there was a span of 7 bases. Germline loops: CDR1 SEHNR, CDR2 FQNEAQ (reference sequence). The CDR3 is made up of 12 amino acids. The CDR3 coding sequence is TGTGCCAGCAGCTTGGAAAGGGAGACCCAGTACTTC. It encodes CASSLERETQYF.

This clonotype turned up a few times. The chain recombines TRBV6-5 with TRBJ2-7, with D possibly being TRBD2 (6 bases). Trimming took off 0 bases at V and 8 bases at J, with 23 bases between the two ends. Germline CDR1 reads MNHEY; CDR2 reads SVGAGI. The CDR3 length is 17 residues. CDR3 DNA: TGTGCCAGCAGTTACTCGAGTCAAGGCCAAGGAGGGCTAAAGCAGTACTTC. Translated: CASSYSSQGQGGLKQYF.

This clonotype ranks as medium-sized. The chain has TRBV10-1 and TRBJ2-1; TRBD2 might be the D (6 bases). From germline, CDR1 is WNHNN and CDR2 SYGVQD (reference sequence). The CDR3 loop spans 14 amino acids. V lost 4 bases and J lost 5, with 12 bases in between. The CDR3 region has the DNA TGCGCCAGCAGTGTTAGCGGACTCGACAATGAGCAGTTCTTC. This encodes CASSVSGLDNEQFF.

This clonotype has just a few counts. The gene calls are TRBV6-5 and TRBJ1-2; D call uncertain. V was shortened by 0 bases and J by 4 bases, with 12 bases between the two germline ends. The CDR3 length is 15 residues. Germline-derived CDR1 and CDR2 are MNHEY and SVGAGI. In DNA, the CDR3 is TGTGCCAGCAGTTACTCGATTCTTCCGGTCTATGGCTACACCTTC. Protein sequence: CASSYSILPVYGYTF.

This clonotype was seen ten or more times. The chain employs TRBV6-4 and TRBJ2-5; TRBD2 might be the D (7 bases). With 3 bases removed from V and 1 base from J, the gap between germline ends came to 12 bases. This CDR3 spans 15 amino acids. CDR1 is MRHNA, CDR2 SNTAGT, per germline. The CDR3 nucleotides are TGTGCCAGCAGTGAGGGAGGGGGGAGCCAAGAGACCCAGTACTTC. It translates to CASSEGGGSQETQYF.

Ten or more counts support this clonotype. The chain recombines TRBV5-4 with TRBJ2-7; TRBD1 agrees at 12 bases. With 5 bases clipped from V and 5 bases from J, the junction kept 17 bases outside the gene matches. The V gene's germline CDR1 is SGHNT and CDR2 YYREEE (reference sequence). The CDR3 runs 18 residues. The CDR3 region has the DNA TGTGCCAGCAGTAGAACGTTATTTGGGACAGGGGGCAAGGACGAGCAGTACTTC. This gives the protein CASSRTLFGTGGKDEQYF.

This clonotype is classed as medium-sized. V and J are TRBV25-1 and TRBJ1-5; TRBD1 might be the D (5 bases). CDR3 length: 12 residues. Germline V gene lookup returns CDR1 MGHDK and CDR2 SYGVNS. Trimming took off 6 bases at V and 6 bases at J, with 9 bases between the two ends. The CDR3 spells CASSRGSQPQHF. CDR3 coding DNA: TGTGCCAGCAGCCGGGGGAGTCAGCCCCAGCATTTT.

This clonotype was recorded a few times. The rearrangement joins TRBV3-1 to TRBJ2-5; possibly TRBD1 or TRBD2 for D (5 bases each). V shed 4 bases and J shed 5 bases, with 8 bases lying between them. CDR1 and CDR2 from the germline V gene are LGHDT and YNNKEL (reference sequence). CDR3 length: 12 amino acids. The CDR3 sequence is CASSPWGETQYF. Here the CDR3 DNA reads TGTGCCAGCAGCCCCTGGGGGGAGACCCAGTACTTC.

In nucleotides, the CDR3 is TGTGCCAGCAGAGGGATGAACACTGAAGCTTTCTTT. This sequence encodes CASRGMNTEAFF. The J gene is TRBJ1-1, the V gene TRBV27; D not certain. V shed 6 bases and J shed 0 bases, with 5 bases lying between them. This CDR3 region has 12 residues. Germline CDR1 and CDR2: MNHEY and SMNVEV (reference sequence).

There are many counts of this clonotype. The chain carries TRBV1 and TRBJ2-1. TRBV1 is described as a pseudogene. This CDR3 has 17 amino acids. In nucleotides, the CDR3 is TGCACCAGCAGCCAAGATATAGCAGAGAGCTCCTACAATGAGCAGTTCTTC. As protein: CTSSQDIAESSYNEQFF.

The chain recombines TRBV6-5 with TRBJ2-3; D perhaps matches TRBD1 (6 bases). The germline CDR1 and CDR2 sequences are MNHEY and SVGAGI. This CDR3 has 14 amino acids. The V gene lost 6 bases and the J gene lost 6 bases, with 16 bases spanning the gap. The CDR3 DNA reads TGTGCCAGCAGCCCCTCCGGGACAATCGATACGCAGTATTTT. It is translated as CASSPSGTIDTQYF.

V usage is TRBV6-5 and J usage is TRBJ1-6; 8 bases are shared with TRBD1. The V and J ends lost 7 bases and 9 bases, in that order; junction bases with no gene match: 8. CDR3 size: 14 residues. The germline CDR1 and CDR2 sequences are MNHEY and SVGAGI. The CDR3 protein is CASTRTGSGSPLHF. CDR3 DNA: TGTGCCAGCACCCGGACAGGGTCGGGTTCACCCCTCCACTTT.

CDR3 region: CASSTPIGLAHTDTQYF. CDR3 nucleotide sequence: TGTGCCAGCAGTACCCCTATCGGACTAGCACACACAGATACGCAGTATTTT. V is TRBV28 and J is TRBJ2-3; TRBD2 aligns across 8 bases. Per germline, CDR1 MDHEN and CDR2 SYDVKM. The CDR3 contains 17 residues. J gave up 2 bases and V 5 bases, and 12 bases lay outside the gene matches.

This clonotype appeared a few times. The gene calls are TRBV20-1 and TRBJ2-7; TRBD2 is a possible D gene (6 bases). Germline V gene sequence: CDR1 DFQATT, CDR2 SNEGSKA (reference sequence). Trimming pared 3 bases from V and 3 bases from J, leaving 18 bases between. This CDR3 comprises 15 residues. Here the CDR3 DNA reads TGCAGTGCTAGTAGTCACCGGGAGAAAGACTACGAGCAGTACTTC. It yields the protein CSASSHREKDYEQYF.

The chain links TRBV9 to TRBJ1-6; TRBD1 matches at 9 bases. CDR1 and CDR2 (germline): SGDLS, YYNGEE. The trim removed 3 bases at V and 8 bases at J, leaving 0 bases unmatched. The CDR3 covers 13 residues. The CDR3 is CASSGQGDSPLHF. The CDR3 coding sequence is TGTGCCAGCAGCGGACAGGGGGATTCACCCCTCCACTTT.

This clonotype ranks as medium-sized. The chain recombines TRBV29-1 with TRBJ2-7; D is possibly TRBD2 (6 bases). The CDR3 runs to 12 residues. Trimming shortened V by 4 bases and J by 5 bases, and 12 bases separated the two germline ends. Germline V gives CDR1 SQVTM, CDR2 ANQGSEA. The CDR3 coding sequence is TGCAGCGTTGGCGGGATAGGCCACGAGCAGTACTTC. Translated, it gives CSVGGIGHEQYF.

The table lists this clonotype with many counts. DNA for the CDR3: TGTGCCAGCAGCTTAAGAGGGATTGAGCAGTTCTTC. It yields the protein CASSLRGIEQFF. The chain carries TRBV7-8 and TRBJ2-1; D might be TRBD2 (5 bases). Germline-derived CDR1 and CDR2 are SGHVS and FQNEAQ. The CDR3 consists of 12 residues. Trimming took 2 bases from V and 9 from J, leaving 8 bases between them.

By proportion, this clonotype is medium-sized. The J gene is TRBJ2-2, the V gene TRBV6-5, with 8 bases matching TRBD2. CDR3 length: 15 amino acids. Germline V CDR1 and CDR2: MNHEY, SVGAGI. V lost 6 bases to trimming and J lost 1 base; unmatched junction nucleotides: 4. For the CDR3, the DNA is TGTGCCAGCAGGTCACTAGCGGAGAACACCGGGGAGCTGTTTTTT. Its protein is CASRSLAENTGELFF.